Sequencing of this T cell receptor (beta chain) was carried out in a study of CD8 T cells in ankylosing spondylitis. Findings and limits, study-wide: Both synovial fluid and blood in reactive arthritis had previously been reported to carry some motif variants. Made up of eight highly homologous variants, a TCR beta motif appeared characteristic of ankylosing spondylitis blood.

TCRdb re-called the 5' RACE reads through MiXCR, storing one row per CDR3 protein. The table shows about 130,000 distinct CDR3 sequences, with more than 9.5% occurring only once. This clonotype came up a few times. Its antigen is currently unknown. What was sequenced was blood, either unsorted or a sorted T cell fraction (not recorded which). The clonotype comes from a female donor with ankylosing spondylitis or in good health (not recorded which).

The CDR3 DNA is TGTGCCAGCAGCCTCCGGACAGACTCCTACGAGCAGTACTTC. Translation gives CASSLRTDSYEQYF. The rearrangement links TRBV11-1 to TRBJ2-7; D is possibly TRBD1 (6 bases). CDR3 length equals 14 residues. Looked up from germline, CDR1 is SGHAT and CDR2 is FQDESV (reference sequence). Deletions cut 5 bases from V and 0 bases from J, with 11 bases between.